This T cell receptor beta chain was sequenced during a study of blood T cells in healthy people across ages. This clonotype was observed a few times. Using a J-beta primer mix together with a sample-barcoded 5' primer, a second PCR was run for roughly 6 to 11 cycles. A template-switch adaptor containing 12 random nucleotides labeled each cDNA molecule. TCRdb reprocessed the 5' RACE reads via MiXCR and lists one record per CDR3 protein. The table includes around 850,000 distinct CDR3 sequences, about 37% detected once. The germline V gene has CDR1 DFQATT and CDR2 SNEGSKA (reference sequence). Trimming removed 0 bases from V and 4 bases from J, with 15 bases in between. There are 15 residues in the CDR3. Caucasian, healthy and from Russia, the donors were aged between about 6 and 90.

The rearrangement uses TRBV20-1 and TRBJ1-2, with D unresolved. Material for sequencing was blood. This clonotype was sampled from a man between 18 and 35 years old in good health. As DNA, the CDR3 is TGCAGTGCTAGAGATCCGGCCGGAGGGTCCTATGGCTACACCTTC. Protein product: CSARDPAGGSYGYTF.